Listed below are T cell receptor beta chains from one sample, sequenced in a study of OX40 agonist ivuxolimab in advanced cancers. Libraries were prepared by immunoSEQ multiplex PCR; TCRdb keeps only in-frame clonotypes and omits some of them. The table lists approximately 87,000 clones, around nine tenths of them singletons. Here the sequenced sample was CD4+ or CD8+ T cells sorted from blood, taken in a trial of the OX40 agonist ivuxolimab. These receptors were taken from an adult with an advanced solid tumor such as melanoma, head and neck, liver or kidney cancer. CDR3s include the opening cysteine and the closing phenylalanine or tryptophan.

TRBJ2-3	TRBV7-6	CASSLLGTLSTDTQYF
TRBJ1-6	TRBV4-1	CASSQGGLQRSPLHF
TRBJ2-1	TRBV11-3	CASSSRTLSSYNEQFF
TRBJ1-1	TRBV19	CASSFSPRGTEAFF
TRBJ2-5	TRBV11-3	CASSLGPNFQETQYF
TRBJ2-3	TRBV5-1	CASSLGGTSRDTQYF
TRBJ1-5	TRBV6-5	CASSRGTGSNQPQHF
TRBJ2-2	TRBV28	CASSSPQTGELFF
TRBJ1-2	TRBV10-3	CATFSGNYGYTF
TRBJ1-4	TRBV5-4	CASSQGATNEKLFF
TRBJ2-2	TRBV6-1	CASRSRLLSTGELFF
TRBJ2-7	TRBV7-3	CASSWAGQGAEQYF
TRBJ2-5	TRBV7-2	CASSGDRGPETQYF
TRBJ2-5	TRBV11-3	CASREVQGAETQYF
TRBJ2-4	TRBV13	CASSQTWENIQYF
TRBJ1-2	TRBV5-1	CASSFVTESGGYTF
TRBJ1-4	TRBV29-1	CSVGAATNEKLFF
TRBJ2-2	TRBV10-3	CAIIPGLAPTGELFF
TRBJ2-7	TRBV5-4	CASSLGESYEQYF
TRBJ2-2	TRBV5-1	CASSLVGGGTGELFF
TRBJ2-3	TRBV9	CASSVDSSSTDTQYF
TRBJ1-2	TRBV2	CASSEIRGGPGYTF
TRBJ2-1	TRBV9	CASSVGGLENNEQFF
TRBJ2-1	TRBV27	CASRPLAAYNEQFF
TRBJ1-3	TRBV7-9	CASSFLNRGSGNTIYF
TRBJ2-4	TRBV5-8	CASSWATGIQYF
TRBJ2-3	TRBV25-1	CASSGRRSGTDTQYF
TRBJ1-1	TRBV14	CASSQDPGQGFTEAFF
TRBJ2-7	TRBV5-5	CASSSLSYEQYF
TRBJ2-6	TRBV11-2	CASTLRGSGANVLTF
TRBJ2-3	TRBV19	CASREADTQYF
TRBJ1-5	TRBV30	CAWSVSGRNQPQHF
TRBJ2-5	TRBV21-1	CASSPQAQRAEETQYF
TRBJ2-1	TRBV18	CASSDRGVYNEQFF
TRBJ1-1	TRBV6-1	CASSALVNTEAFF
TRBJ2-3	TRBV19	CASRGNVADTQYF
TRBJ2-5	TRBV2	CASSEGVSETQYF
TRBJ1-2	TRBV21-1	CASSARGNYGYTF
TRBJ2-7	TRBV30	CAGVLRDRASYEQYF
TRBJ1-5	TRBV7-3	CASSLDAGTNQPQHF
TRBJ1-1	TRBV12-5	CASGSRDRDGRNTEAFF
TRBJ2-6	TRBV28	CASSSQGAGRTGANVLTF
TRBJ1-2	TRBV7-2	CASSPSRSDRVEYGYTF
TRBJ2-5	TRBV7-8	CASSSRTGMSQETQYF
TRBJ1-1	TRBV5-5	CASSFGQTGKAFF
TRBJ2-1	TRBV6-4	CATGTSGSFNEQFF
TRBJ2-3	TRBV9	CASSPLRGATDTQYF
TRBJ2-3	TRBV7-6	CASSLRWGSDTQYF
TRBJ2-7	TRBV7-9	CASSLVRQRWGEQYF
TRBJ2-1	TRBV27	CANSFLPDNEQFF
TRBJ2-1	TRBV11-3	CASSPPTGIHEQFF